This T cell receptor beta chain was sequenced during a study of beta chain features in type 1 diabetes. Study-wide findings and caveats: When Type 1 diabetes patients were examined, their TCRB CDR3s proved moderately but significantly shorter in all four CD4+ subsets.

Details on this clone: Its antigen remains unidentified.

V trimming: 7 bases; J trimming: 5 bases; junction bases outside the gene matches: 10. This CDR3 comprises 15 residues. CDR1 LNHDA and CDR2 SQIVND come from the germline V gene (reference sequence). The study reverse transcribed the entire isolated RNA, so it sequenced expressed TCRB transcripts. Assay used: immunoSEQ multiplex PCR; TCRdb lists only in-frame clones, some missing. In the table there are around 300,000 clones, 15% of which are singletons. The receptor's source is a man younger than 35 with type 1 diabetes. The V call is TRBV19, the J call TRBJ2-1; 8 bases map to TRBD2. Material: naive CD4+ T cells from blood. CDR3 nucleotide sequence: TGTGCCAGTACTGAACCCGGGACTAGGGACAATGAGCAGTTCTTC. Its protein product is CASTEPGTRDNEQFF.